This TCR beta chain derives from a study of shared clonotypes between healthy human individuals. Study context: CD4 naive cells filled three plates per donor, CD4 memory three, CD8 naive two and CD8 memory one. Whole-study findings and limits: Relative to clonotypes present in all four donors, those not shared had lower generation probabilities. Of the naive CD4 clonotypes, roughly 5% were shared across a handful of donors. Estimated richness values were generally larger in naive subsets than in memory subsets.

Method: immunoSEQ multiplex PCR; TCRdb's copy keeps in-frame clones and lacks some. In the table there are about 1 million clones, more than 65% of which are singletons. This CDR3 has 15 residues. Germline CDR1 SNHLY, CDR2 FYNNEI. With 4 bases clipped from V and 5 bases from J, the junction kept 5 bases outside the gene matches. For this clone: Its antigen is as yet unknown.

The J gene is TRBJ1-6, the V gene TRBV2; the match to TRBD1 covers 7 bases. The TCR was taken from a young man in good health. The sample consisted of memory CD4+ T cells sorted from blood. Sample subset: CD45RA-negative fraction. CDR3 coding DNA: TGTGCCAGCAGTGGGGGACAGACAGATAATTCACCCCTCCACTTT. This encodes CASSGGQTDNSPLHF.